Below, 17 T cell receptor beta chains from the same sample are listed, as sequenced in a study of CD8+ T cells in alopecia areata (dated by TCRdb to 2016 to 2018). The sample's time point label, decoded: about 5 months on oral tofacitinib. In the paper's terms, the treatment or condition label means: oral pan-JAK inhibitor, 5-10 mg twice daily. Libraries were constructed by the immunoSEQ multiplex PCR assay. For TCR sequencing, RNA was extracted from every sample and reverse transcribed into cDNA to serve as template. The clones in this table, taken by TCRdb from immuneACCESS, are in-frame only. Not every clone is retained; where verified, under half of the shortfall comes from an unresolved V gene, and the cause of the rest is unknown. In all, the sample holds about 76,000 clones, and around 67% of those were seen once. 20% to 25% of the sample comes from the top ten. The material sequenced was CD8+ T cells sorted from blood, taken at week 24, from a patient treated with tofacitinib. Receptors were obtained from a human donor with alopecia areata.

The chain combines TRBV19 with TRBJ1-1, with a possible D match to TRBD1 (5 bases). Trimming pared 4 bases from V and 4 bases from J, leaving 10 bases between. Germline CDR1 is LNHDA and CDR2 is SQIVND (reference sequence). There are 13 residues in the CDR3. CDR3 in DNA: TGTGCCAGTAGTAACCAGGGCCTCACTGAAGCTTTCTTT. Amino acid sequence: CASSNQGLTEAFF.

This sequence joins TRBV4-3 and TRBJ2-3, with TRBD1 matching 7 bases. V shed 3 bases and J 3 bases; nucleotides not matched to a gene: 9. CDR1 LGHNA and CDR2 YSLEER come from the germline V gene. This CDR3 spans 16 amino acids. In DNA, the CDR3 is TGCGCCAGCAGCCAGACGACAGGGTGGACTACAGATACGCAGTATTTT. It codes for CASSQTTGWTTDTQYF.

The genes are TRBV14 and TRBJ1-1; no reliable D call. The CDR3 consists of 12 residues. V lost 3 bases, J lost 7 bases, and 9 bases lay in between. Germline values: CDR1 SGHDN, CDR2 FVKESK. The CDR3 reads CASSHMGNEAFF. The CDR3 DNA reads TGTGCCAGCAGCCACATGGGTAATGAAGCTTTCTTT.

The CDR3 nucleotides are TGTGCCAGTAGTATAGTTCCTAGCGAGTACAATGAGCAGTTCTTC. It codes for CASSIVPSEYNEQFF. The chain employs TRBV19 and TRBJ2-1; D perhaps matches TRBD2 (6 bases). The CDR3 is 15 amino acids. CDR1 is LNHDA and CDR2 is SQIVND in the germline V gene (reference sequence). Deletions cut 1 base from V and 4 bases from J, with 11 bases between.

The J gene is TRBJ2-1, the V gene TRBV11-2; 12 bases fit TRBD2. The CDR3 runs 15 residues. The V gene end was trimmed by 5 bases and the J gene end by 8 bases; junction bases not matched to a gene: 7. The germline gives CDR1 SGHAT, CDR2 FQNNGV. CDR3 nucleotides: TGTGCCAGCAGCCTACTAGCGGGAGGTTACGATGAGCAGTTCTTC. It encodes CASSLLAGGYDEQFF.

This clone was seen only a few times. The J gene is TRBJ2-2, the V gene TRBV4-1, with D perhaps matching TRBD1 or TRBD2 (6 bases each). The CDR3 contains 16 residues. The germline V gene has CDR1 MGHRA and CDR2 YSYEKL. The V gene lost 1 base and the J gene lost 4 bases, with 13 bases spanning the gap. The CDR3 DNA sequence: TGCGCCAGCAGCCAAGGTGGGGGGCACGGCACCGGGGAGCTGTTTTTT. It encodes CASSQGGGHGTGELFF.

This chain uses TRBV7-9 with TRBJ2-3, with D unclear. V shed 4 bases and J shed 0 bases, with 5 bases lying between them. This CDR3 is 13 amino acids long. Germline V gene sequence: CDR1 SEHNR, CDR2 FQNEAQ (reference sequence). The CDR3 sequence is CASSSGSTDTQYF. CDR3 DNA sequence: TGTGCCAGCAGCTCCGGGAGCACAGATACGCAGTATTTT.

The chain carries TRBV5-1 and TRBJ2-7; no clear D gene. The germline V and J ends were trimmed by 4 bases and 3 bases, with 8 bases remaining between them. The germline CDR1 and CDR2 sequences are SGHRS and YFSETQ. The CDR3 extends over 12 amino acids. The DNA for the CDR3 is TGCGCCAGCAGCCATACGGGCTACGAGCAGTACTTC. Translation: CASSHTGYEQYF.

The J gene is TRBJ2-5, the V gene TRBV7-9; 8 nucleotides agree with TRBD2. Germline V gives CDR1 SEHNR, CDR2 FQNEAQ (reference sequence). The ends lost 3 bases at V and 5 bases at J; junction bases unmatched: 5. The CDR3 covers 14 residues. Here the CDR3 reads CASSLERGWETQYF. CDR3 nucleotide sequence: TGTGCCAGCAGCTTGGAGCGGGGGTGGGAGACCCAGTACTTC.

The chain joins TRBV19 to TRBJ1-5, with 11 bases matching TRBD1. Unmatched junction bases numbered 10, after V lost 8 bases and J lost 4 bases. There are 16 residues in the CDR3. Germline assignment: CDR1 LNHDA and CDR2 SQIVND (reference sequence). CDR3: CASAEYRDRGNQPQHF. The CDR3 nucleotides are TGTGCCAGTGCCGAATACCGGGACAGGGGGAATCAGCCCCAGCATTTT.

The J gene is TRBJ2-5, the V gene TRBV13; D is ambiguous. The CDR3 totals 13 residues. CDR1 PRHDT and CDR2 FYEKMQ come from the germline V gene (reference sequence). With 1 base removed from V and 5 bases from J, the gap between germline ends came to 8 bases. The DNA of the CDR3 is TGTGCCAGCAGCTTAGACCGGCGGGAGACCCAGTACTTC. It encodes CASSLDRRETQYF.

This clone was seen a few times. This chain links TRBV7-2 with TRBJ2-3; TRBD2 matches at 9 bases. The CDR3 loop spans 17 amino acids. From germline, CDR1 is SGHTA and CDR2 FQGNSA. With V trimmed by 1 base and J by 0 bases, 5 bases remained unmatched. The CDR3 DNA sequence: TGTGCCAGCAGCTTAGACCCTAGCGGGATGAGCACAGATACGCAGTATTTT. Encoded protein: CASSLDPSGMSTDTQYF.

This clone occurred many times. Other DNA variants within this sample encode the same CDR3. The V call is TRBV5-1, the J call TRBJ2-1; D remains ambiguous. Germline CDR1 reads SGHRS; CDR2 reads YFSETQ. V was trimmed by 1 base and J by 0 bases, leaving 2 bases between them. CDR3 size: 13 residues. The CDR3, as DNA: TGCGCCAGCAGCTTGAGCTCCTACAATGAGCAGTTCTTC. This codes for CASSLSSYNEQFF.

The CDR3 DNA sequence: TGTGCCAGCAGCCGCAGCGGTAGCACAGATACGCAGTATTTT. Its translation is CASSRSGSTDTQYF. The V and J genes are TRBV7-6 and TRBJ2-3, with a weak D call TRBD2 (5 bases). Trimming stripped 5 bases from V and 0 bases from J, with 9 bases between. In germline, CDR1 is SGHVS, CDR2 FNYEAQ. CDR3 length: 14 residues.

The chain is built from TRBV4-2 and TRBJ2-7, with TRBD2 as a possible D gene (5 bases). V was pared by 0 bases and J by 3 bases, with 12 bases between. Germline V CDR1 and CDR2: LGHNA, YNFKEQ. The CDR3 loop spans 15 amino acids. The CDR3 is CASSQDTDSVYEQYF. Written as DNA, the CDR3 is TGTGCCAGCAGCCAAGACACGGACTCGGTCTACGAGCAGTACTTC.

The J gene is TRBJ2-4, the V gene TRBV4-3; D is undetermined. CDR3 size: 16 residues. V lost 0 bases, J lost 0 bases, and 9 bases lay in between. Looked up from germline, CDR1 is LGHNA and CDR2 is YSLEER. CDR3 loop: CASSQDGFLAKNIQYF. CDR3 DNA: TGCGCCAGCAGCCAAGATGGCTTCCTAGCCAAAAACATTCAGTACTTC.

The V call is TRBV29-1, the J call TRBJ2-2, with no clear D. The CDR3 is made up of 13 amino acids. CDR1 and CDR2 from the germline V gene are SQVTM and ANQGSEA. The ends were cut back, 5 bases at V and 0 bases at J, with 7 bases in the middle. The CDR3 loop is CSVKAPNTGELFF. CDR3 coding DNA: TGCAGCGTTAAGGCTCCGAACACCGGGGAGCTGTTTTTT.